The T cell receptor beta chain under discussion was sequenced for a study of cytomegalovirus exposure and HLA in healthy donors. PCR employed 60 Vbeta and 13 Jbeta primers. The assay was immunoSEQ multiplex PCR, and TCRdb's table has in-frame clones only and misses some. The sample holds 120,000 or so clones, approximately 76% seen once. A note on this clone: Its cognate antigen is unknown.

The study's findings and limits: Earlier findings revealed that most TCR beta V segments proved productive either about 87% or about 30% of the time.

The V and J ends lost 3 bases and 0 bases respectively, with 13 bases between them. The germline CDR1 and CDR2 sequences are SGDLS and YYNGEE. The CDR3 sequence is 16 residues long. Sequences were obtained from PBMCs. V is TRBV9 and J is TRBJ1-3, with D perhaps matching TRBD1 (6 bases). The TCR was taken from a man aged 45 to 65 in good health and CMV-seropositive. The CDR3 DNA sequence: TGTGCCAGCAGCGCGAACAGGGCTAACTCTGGAAACACCATATATTTT. This sequence encodes CASSANRANSGNTIYF.